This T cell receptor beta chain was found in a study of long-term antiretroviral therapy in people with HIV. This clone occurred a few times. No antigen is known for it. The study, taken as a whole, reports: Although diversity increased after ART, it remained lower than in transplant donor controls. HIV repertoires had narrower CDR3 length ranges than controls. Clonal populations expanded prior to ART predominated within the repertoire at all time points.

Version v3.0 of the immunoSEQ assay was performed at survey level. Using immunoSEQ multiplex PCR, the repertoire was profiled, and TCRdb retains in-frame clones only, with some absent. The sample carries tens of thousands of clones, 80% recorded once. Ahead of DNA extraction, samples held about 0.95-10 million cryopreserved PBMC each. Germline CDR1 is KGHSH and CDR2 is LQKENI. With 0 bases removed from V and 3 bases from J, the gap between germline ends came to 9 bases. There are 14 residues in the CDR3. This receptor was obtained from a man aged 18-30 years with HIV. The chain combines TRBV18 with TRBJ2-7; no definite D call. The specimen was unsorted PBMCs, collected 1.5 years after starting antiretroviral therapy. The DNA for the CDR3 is TGTGCCAGCTCACCACCCAGTGCCCACTACGAGCAGTACTTC. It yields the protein CASSPPSAHYEQYF.